This note documents a single TCR beta chain sequence. Sequencing was performed with immunoSEQ multiplex PCR; in TCRdb, only in-frame clones are kept and a portion is missing. In the table there are approximately 18,000 clones, 65% to 90% of which are singletons. The V gene lost 3 bases and the J gene lost 4 bases, with 16 bases spanning the gap. CDR1 SGHVS and CDR2 FQNEAQ come from the germline V gene. The length of the CDR3 is 15 residues. The sample is drawn from a study of blood T cell repertoires in COVID-19. The specimen sequenced was peripheral blood. The sequence was obtained from a human donor with active COVID-19. The donor label of this sample is uncertain. The chain has TRBV7-8 and TRBJ2-7; possibly TRBD2 for D (6 bases). CDR3 DNA sequence: TGTGCCAGCAGCTTGACCCGGGACTTTAGGTACGAGCAGTACTTC. It translates to CASSLTRDFRYEQYF.